This T cell receptor beta chain emerged from a study of T-cell reconstitution after alpha-beta-depleted transplantation in children. The ends lost 6 bases at V and 9 bases at J; junction bases unmatched: 11. Germline V gene data show CDR1 as LNHDA and CDR2 as SQIVND (reference sequence). This CDR3 comprises 16 residues. This sample's TCRbeta library carried unique molecular identifier barcodes. TCRdb redid the calling of the PCR reads with MiXCR, one entry per CDR3 protein. The repertoire has some 16,000 distinct CDR3 sequences, 4.5% to 6.5% of them found once; the top ten carry 6.9%. Turning to this clonotype: What it recognizes is unknown.

Findings and caveats of the study: The main origin of T-cell counts and diversity one year after transplant was newly produced T cells.

The clonotype was recovered from a boy younger than 18 with acute lymphoblastic leukemia, due to receive a stem cell transplant. The source was PBMCs, collected before TCRalphabeta/CD19-depleted stem cell transplant. V is TRBV19 and J is TRBJ2-7; 16 bases match TRBD2. The CDR3 DNA is TGTGCCAGTAGCCTCTCCGGGACTAGCGGGAGGGCCGGGCAGTACTTC. Encoded protein: CASSLSGTSGRAGQYF.